Below, 6 T cell receptor beta chains from the same sample are listed, as sequenced in a study of regulatory T cells in long-lasting Graves disease. Stated time point: newly diagnosed GD, antithyroid drugs for less than 3 months. The TCR library was made from RNA extracted from PBMCs. According to the study, TCR beta libraries were built with iRepertoire HTBI primers and CDR3-region Arm-PCR. From the multiplex PCR reads, TCRdb called clonotypes with MiXCR, one entry per CDR3 protein. The repertoire consists of roughly 440,000 distinct CDR3 sequences, with 16% occurring once and the leading ten covering 20% to 25%. In addition, the sample was reused for a study of T cells in Graves' hyperthyroidism and ophthalmopathy.

This specimen consisted of peripheral blood mononuclear cells (PBMCs), obtained at new diagnosis, from a patient treated with antithyroid drugs. The receptor set was obtained from a young woman with Graves disease.

The genes are TRBV6-2 or TRBV6-3 and TRBJ1-5; D is uncertain. The CDR3 length is 14 residues. V gave up 7 bases and J gave up 0 bases, with 10 bases separating them. Germline V gives CDR1 MNHEY, CDR2 SVGEGT. The CDR3 is CASMVEHSNQPQHF. The CDR3, as DNA: TGTGCCAGCATGGTTGAGCATAGCAATCAGCCCCAGCATTTT.

Only a few counts were recorded for this clonotype. Just one base apart from a much larger clone, this may be a read error. The V and J genes are TRBV19 and TRBJ2-7; 10 bases align to TRBD2. There are 15 residues in the CDR3. CDR1 LNHDA and CDR2 SQIVND come from the germline V gene (reference sequence). The chain's CDR3 is CACSMSLAGVNEQYF. In DNA form, the CDR3 reads TGTGCCTGTAGTATGTCGCTAGCGGGAGTCAACGAGCAGTACTTC.

This sequence joins TRBV20-1 and TRBJ2-5; possibly TRBD1 or TRBD2 for D (5 bases each). The V gene lost 6 bases and the J gene lost 4 bases, with 21 bases spanning the gap. The length of the CDR3 is 15 residues. The germline CDR1 and CDR2 sequences are DFQATT and SNEGSKA (reference sequence). CDR3 protein: CSAFSGAAALETQYF. The DNA for the CDR3 is TGCAGTGCCTTTTCCGGGGCAGCAGCCTTAGAGACCCAGTACTTC.

This clonotype was detected only a few times. J is TRBJ2-2 and V is TRBV4-2; 11 bases agree with TRBD1. Germline V gives CDR1 LGHNA, CDR2 YNFKEQ. The CDR3 is 16 residues long. The V segment lost 3 bases and the J segment 4 bases; nucleotides outside the gene matches: 4. The chain's CDR3 is CASSQTGQGATGELFF. The DNA of the CDR3 is TGTGCCAGCAGCCAGACCGGACAGGGGGCCACCGGGGAGCTGTTTTTT.

V is TRBV5-1 and J is TRBJ1-1; no definite D call. Trimming shortened V by 0 bases and J by 3 bases, and 9 bases separated the two germline ends. This CDR3 has 14 amino acids. Germline values: CDR1 SGHRS, CDR2 YFSETQ. This CDR3 reads CASSLVSTDTEAFF. In DNA, the CDR3 is TGCGCCAGCAGCTTGGTATCTACCGACACTGAAGCTTTCTTT.

The table lists this clonotype with many counts. V usage is TRBV7-2 and J usage is TRBJ2-4; 8 nucleotides line up with TRBD1. Germline assignment: CDR1 SGHTA and CDR2 FQGNSA. Trimming removed 1 base from V and 0 bases from J; junction bases left unmatched: 14. The CDR3 contains 20 residues. The CDR3 protein is CASSLDERTGSKLAKNIQYF. Written as DNA, the CDR3 is TGTGCCAGCAGCTTAGATGAGAGGACAGGGTCCAAATTAGCCAAAAACATTCAGTACTTC.